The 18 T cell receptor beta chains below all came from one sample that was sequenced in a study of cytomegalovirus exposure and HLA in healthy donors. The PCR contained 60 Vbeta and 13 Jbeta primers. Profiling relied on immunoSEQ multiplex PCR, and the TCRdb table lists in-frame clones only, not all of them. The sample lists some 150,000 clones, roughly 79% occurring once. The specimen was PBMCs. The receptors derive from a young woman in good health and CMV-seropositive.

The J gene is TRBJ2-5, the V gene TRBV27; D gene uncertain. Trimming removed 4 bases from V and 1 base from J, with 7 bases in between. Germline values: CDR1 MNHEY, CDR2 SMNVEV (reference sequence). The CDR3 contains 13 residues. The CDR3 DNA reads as TGTGCCAGCAGTTATTTGGCCCAAGAGACCCAGTACTTC. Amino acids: CASSYLAQETQYF.

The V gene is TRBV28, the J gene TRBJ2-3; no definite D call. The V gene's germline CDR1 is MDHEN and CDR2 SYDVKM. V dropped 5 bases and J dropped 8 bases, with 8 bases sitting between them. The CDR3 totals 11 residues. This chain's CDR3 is CASSITRTQYF. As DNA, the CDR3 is TGTGCCAGCAGTATCACACGTACGCAGTATTTT.

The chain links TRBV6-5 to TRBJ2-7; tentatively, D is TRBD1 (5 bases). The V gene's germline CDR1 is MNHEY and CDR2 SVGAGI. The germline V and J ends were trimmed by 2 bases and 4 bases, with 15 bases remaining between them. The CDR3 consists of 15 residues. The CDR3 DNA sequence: TGTGCCAGCAGTTACAATGCGGCAGGGCAGTACGAGCAGTACTTC. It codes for CASSYNAAGQYEQYF.

CDR3 loop: CASSFDTPYEQYF. CDR3 DNA: TGCGCCAGCAGCTTTGACACCCCCTACGAGCAGTACTTC. The chain recombines TRBV5-1 with TRBJ2-7; unclear D gene. The CDR3 has 13 amino acids. Germline CDR1 reads SGHRS; CDR2 reads YFSETQ. V was cut by 2 bases and J by 2 bases, with 8 bases left in between.

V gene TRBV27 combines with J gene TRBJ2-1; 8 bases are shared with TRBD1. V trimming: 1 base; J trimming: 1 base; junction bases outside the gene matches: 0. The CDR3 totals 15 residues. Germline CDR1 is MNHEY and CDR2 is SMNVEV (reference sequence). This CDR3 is CASSLWDRSYNEQFF. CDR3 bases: TGTGCCAGCAGTTTATGGGACAGGTCCTACAATGAGCAGTTCTTC.

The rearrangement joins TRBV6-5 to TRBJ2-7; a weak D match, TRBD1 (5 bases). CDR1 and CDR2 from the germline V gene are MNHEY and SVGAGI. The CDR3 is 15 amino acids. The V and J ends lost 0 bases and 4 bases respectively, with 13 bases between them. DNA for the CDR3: TGTGCCAGCAGTTACTCGAGGTCAGGGTCGTACGAGCAGTACTTC. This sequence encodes CASSYSRSGSYEQYF.

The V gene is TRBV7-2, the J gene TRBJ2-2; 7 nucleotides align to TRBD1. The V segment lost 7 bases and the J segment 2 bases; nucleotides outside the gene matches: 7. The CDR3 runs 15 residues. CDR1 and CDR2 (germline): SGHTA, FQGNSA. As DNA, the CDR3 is TGTGCCAGCAACAAAGACAGGGTCAACACCGGGGAGCTGTTTTTT. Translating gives CASNKDRVNTGELFF.

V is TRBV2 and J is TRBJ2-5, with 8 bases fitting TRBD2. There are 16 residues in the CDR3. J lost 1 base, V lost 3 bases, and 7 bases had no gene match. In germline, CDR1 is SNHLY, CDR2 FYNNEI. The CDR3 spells CASSDGGTRIQETQYF. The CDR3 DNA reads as TGTGCCAGCAGTGATGGGGGGACTAGGATCCAAGAGACCCAGTACTTC.

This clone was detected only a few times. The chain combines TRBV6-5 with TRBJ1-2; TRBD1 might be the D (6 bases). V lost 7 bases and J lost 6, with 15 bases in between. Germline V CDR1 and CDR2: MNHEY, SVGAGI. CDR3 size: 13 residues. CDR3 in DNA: TGTGCCAGCAACCTGGGGCAGGGGAATGGCTACACCTTC. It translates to CASNLGQGNGYTF.

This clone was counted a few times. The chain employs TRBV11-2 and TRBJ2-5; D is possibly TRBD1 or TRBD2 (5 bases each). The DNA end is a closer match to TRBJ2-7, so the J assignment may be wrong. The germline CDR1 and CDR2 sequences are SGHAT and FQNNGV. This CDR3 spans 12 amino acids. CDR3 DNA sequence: TGTGCCAGCAGCTTAGAGGGACACGAGCAGTACTTC. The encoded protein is CASSLEGHEQYF.

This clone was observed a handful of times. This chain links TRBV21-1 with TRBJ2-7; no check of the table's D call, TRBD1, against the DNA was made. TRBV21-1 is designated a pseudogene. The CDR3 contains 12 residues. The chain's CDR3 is CATPDRAYEQYF. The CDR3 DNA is TGTGCCACCCCGGACAGGGCCTACGAGCAGTACTTC.

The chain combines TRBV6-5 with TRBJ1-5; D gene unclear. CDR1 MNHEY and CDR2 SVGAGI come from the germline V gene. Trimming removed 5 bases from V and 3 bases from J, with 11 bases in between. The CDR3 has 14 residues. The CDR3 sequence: CASSPVYSNQPQHF. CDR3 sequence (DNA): TGTGCCAGCAGTCCGGTTTATTCCAATCAGCCCCAGCATTTT.

The CDR3 loop is CASWGTVNQPQHF. DNA for the CDR3: TGTGCCAGCTGGGGGACAGTCAATCAGCCCCAGCATTTT. This chain connects TRBV6-1 to TRBJ1-5, with 7 bases lining up with TRBD1. Germline values: CDR1 MNHNS, CDR2 SASEGT. The CDR3 length is 13 residues. V was pared by 8 bases and J by 3 bases, with 4 bases of the junction left unmatched.

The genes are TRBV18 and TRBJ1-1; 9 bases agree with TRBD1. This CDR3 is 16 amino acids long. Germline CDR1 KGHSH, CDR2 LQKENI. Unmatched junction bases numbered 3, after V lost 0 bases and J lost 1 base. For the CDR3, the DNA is TGTGCCAGCTCACCACCGGGGACAGGGAGGAACACTGAAGCTTTCTTT. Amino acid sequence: CASSPPGTGRNTEAFF. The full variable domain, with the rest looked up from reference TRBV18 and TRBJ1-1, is NAGVMQNPRHLVRRRGQEARLRCSPMKGHSHVYWYRQLPEEGLKFMVYLQKENIIDESGMPKERFSAEFPKEGPSILRIQQVVRGDSAAYFCASSPPGTGRNTEAFFGQGTRLTVV.

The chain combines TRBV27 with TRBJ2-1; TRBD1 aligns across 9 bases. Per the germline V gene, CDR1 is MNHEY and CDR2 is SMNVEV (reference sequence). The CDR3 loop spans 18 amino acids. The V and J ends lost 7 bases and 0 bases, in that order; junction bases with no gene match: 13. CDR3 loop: CASMNRGRAGSSYNEQFF. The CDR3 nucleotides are TGTGCCAGCATGAACAGGGGGCGGGCGGGAAGCTCCTACAATGAGCAGTTCTTC.

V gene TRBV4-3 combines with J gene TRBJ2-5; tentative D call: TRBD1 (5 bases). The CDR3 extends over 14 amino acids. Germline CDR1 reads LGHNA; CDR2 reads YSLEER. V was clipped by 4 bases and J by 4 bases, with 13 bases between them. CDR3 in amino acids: CASSPYRGGETQYF. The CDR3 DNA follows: TGCGCCAGCAGCCCCTATAGGGGTGGAGAGACCCAGTACTTC.

The CDR3 loop is CASSSTRGIYEQYF. DNA for the CDR3: TGTGCCAGCAGCTCGACCCGGGGGATCTACGAGCAGTACTTC. The genes are TRBV7-9 and TRBJ2-7; a possible D gene is TRBD2 (6 bases). Trimming removed 4 bases at V and 3 bases at J, with 13 bases between. Germline lookup yields CDR1 SEHNR and CDR2 FQNEAQ (reference sequence). CDR3 length: 14 residues. Drawing the rest from reference TRBV7-9 and TRBJ2-7, the complete variable domain is DTGVSQNPRHKITKRGQNVTFRCDPISEHNRLYWYRQTLGQGPEFLTYFQNEAQLEKSRLLSDRFSAERPKGSFSTLEIQRTEQGDSAMYLCASSSTRGIYEQYFGPGTRLTVT.

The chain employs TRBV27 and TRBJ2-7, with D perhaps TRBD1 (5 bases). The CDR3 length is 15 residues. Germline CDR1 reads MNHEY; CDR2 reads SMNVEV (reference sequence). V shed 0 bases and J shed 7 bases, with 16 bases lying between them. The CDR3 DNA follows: TGTGCCAGCAGTTTATCCAACTACCAGGGTAGGGAGCAGTACTTC. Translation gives CASSLSNYQGREQYF.